Each of the 22 T cell receptor beta chains below was sequenced from the same sample in a study of blood T cell repertoires in COVID-19 (TCRdb year 2020). Preparation of the library involved the immunoSEQ multiplex PCR assay. The source is immuneACCESS, and TCRdb retained only in-frame sequences with V and J called. Part of the clones is not carried over; for the studies checked, unresolved V genes explain less than half of this, and the remainder is unexplained. This sample is represented by fewer than 700,000 clones; approximately 88% of them were singletons. Roughly 8% of the sample is taken by the ten largest. Specimen: peripheral blood. The receptor set was obtained from a woman between 45 and 60 years old with COVID-19, enrolled during active disease.

V and J are TRBV2 and TRBJ1-2; a weak D match, TRBD1 (5 bases). This CDR3 has 14 residues. V was trimmed by 4 bases and J by 7 bases, leaving 16 bases between them. CDR1 is SNHLY, CDR2 FYNNEI, per germline. The CDR3 is CASSGSQGGTGYTF. Here the CDR3 DNA reads TGTGCCAGCAGTGGATCGCAGGGAGGTACTGGCTACACCTTC.

The V gene is TRBV10-3, the J gene TRBJ1-2; D is undetermined. The CDR3 length is 13 residues. Germline CDR1 is ENHRY and CDR2 is SYGVKD. V was cut by 6 bases and J by 6 bases, with 14 bases left in between. The CDR3 DNA reads TGTGCCATCAGCCCCGGGAGGGAGGATGGCTACACCTTC. It specifies CAISPGREDGYTF.

V usage is TRBV19 and J usage is TRBJ1-1; 7 nucleotides match TRBD1. Germline lookup yields CDR1 LNHDA and CDR2 SQIVND (reference sequence). This CDR3 is 17 amino acids long. V shed 4 bases and J 0 bases; nucleotides not matched to a gene: 11. The CDR3 here is CASSKGVRGHVNTEAFF. CDR3 DNA sequence: TGTGCCAGTAGTAAGGGGGTTAGGGGGCACGTGAACACTGAAGCTTTCTTT.

This chain connects TRBV11-2 to TRBJ2-2; 9 bases map to TRBD1. The CDR3 extends over 15 amino acids. The germline V gene has CDR1 SGHAT and CDR2 FQNNGV. J was trimmed by 6 bases and V by 5 bases; bases with no gene match: 7. CDR3 sequence: CASSRGTGYPGELFF. The CDR3 DNA reads TGTGCCAGCAGCCGCGGGACAGGGTACCCCGGGGAGCTGTTTTTT.

This clone was recorded a few times. V and J are TRBV28 and TRBJ1-2, with 8 positions matching TRBD1. CDR1 and CDR2 (germline): MDHEN, SYDVKM. Trimming took 4 bases from V and 8 from J; bases not matched to a gene: 9. The CDR3 has 14 amino acids. In DNA, the CDR3 is TGTGCCAGCAGTTCAAGGACAGGGAGGAAGGGCTACACCTTC. Translated: CASSSRTGRKGYTF.

This rearrangement joins TRBV10-3 to TRBJ2-2, with TRBD1 matching 8 bases. This CDR3 contains 14 residues. CDR1 and CDR2 (germline): ENHRY, SYGVKD. Trimming removed 10 bases from V and 3 bases from J; junction bases left unmatched: 7. The CDR3 DNA reads as TGTGCCACTAGGACAGGGATGGACACCGGGGAGCTGTTTTTT. Protein: CATRTGMDTGELFF.

The chain carries TRBV2 and TRBJ2-6; TRBD2 might be the D (6 bases). Germline V CDR1 and CDR2: SNHLY, FYNNEI. This CDR3 spans 16 amino acids. Deletions cut 9 bases from V and 1 base from J, with 16 bases between. The CDR3 loop reads CARATGLTSGANVLTF. The DNA for the CDR3 is TGTGCCAGGGCAACGGGACTGACTTCTGGGGCCAACGTCCTGACTTTC.

The chain is built from TRBV12-2 and TRBJ2-7; the DNA was not compared with TRBD1, the D call given in the table. TRBV12-2 is a pseudogene. The length of the CDR3 is 15 residues. The DNA for the CDR3 is TGTGCAAGTCGCTCCGGACAGGGGGTAAGCGACGAGCAGTACTTC. It is translated as CASRSGQGVSDEQYF.

The V call is TRBV11-2, the J call TRBJ1-2, with a tentative D call TRBD1 (5 bases). The V end lost 5 bases, the J end lost 1 base, and 23 bases lay between the germline ends. CDR3 length: 18 residues. CDR1 and CDR2 (germline): SGHAT, FQNNGV. The CDR3 spells CASSPRGGSTARNYGYTF. The CDR3 nucleotides are TGTGCCAGCAGCCCGCGCGGGGGTAGTACCGCCCGTAACTATGGCTACACCTTC. Supplemented by reference TRBV11-2 and TRBJ1-2, the full variable domain reads EAGVAQSPRYKIIEKRQSVAFWCNPISGHATLYWYQQILGQGPKLLIQFQNNGVVDDSQLPKDRFSAERLKGVDSTLKIQPAKLEDSAVYLCASSPRGGSTARNYGYTFGSGTRLTVV.

V usage is TRBV19 and J usage is TRBJ1-1; D gene unclear. The CDR3 runs 13 residues. Trimming took off 4 bases at V and 0 bases at J, with 6 bases between the two ends. From germline, CDR1 is LNHDA and CDR2 SQIVND (reference sequence). The DNA for the CDR3 is TGTGCCAGTAGTACATCAGTGAACACTGAAGCTTTCTTT. Translating it yields CASSTSVNTEAFF.

This chain uses TRBV7-9 with TRBJ1-1; 8 positions match TRBD1. Germline V gene data show CDR1 as SEHNR and CDR2 as FQNEAQ (reference sequence). The CDR3 runs to 15 residues. The junction had 10 bases not matched to a gene; V was cut back by 5 bases and J by 5 bases. The CDR3 nucleotides are TGTGCCAGCAGCCCGACCCGGACAGGGAAAACTGAAGCTTTCTTT. It is translated as CASSPTRTGKTEAFF.

The V call is TRBV10-3, the J call TRBJ1-1; perhaps TRBD1 as D (6 bases). The CDR3 has 12 residues. V was cut by 3 bases and J by 5 bases, with 7 bases left in between. CDR1 and CDR2 from the germline V gene are ENHRY and SYGVKD. In nucleotides, the CDR3 is TGTGCCATCAGTGAAGGGGGAACTGAAGCTTTCTTT. It codes for CAISEGGTEAFF.

This chain links TRBV9 with TRBJ2-7; 11 nucleotides agree with TRBD2. Germline-derived CDR1 and CDR2 are SGDLS and YYNGEE. The CDR3 has 15 residues. Unmatched junction bases numbered 7, after V lost 1 base and J lost 7 bases. CDR3: CASSVCLAGGREQYF. As DNA, the CDR3 is TGTGCCAGCAGCGTATGTCTAGCGGGGGGAAGGGAGCAGTACTTC.

This chain joins TRBV19 and TRBJ1-5, with a possible D match to TRBD1 (5 bases). Germline CDR1 and CDR2: LNHDA and SQIVND (reference sequence). Between the trimmed V and J ends, which lost 5 bases and 2 bases, there was a span of 19 bases. CDR3 length: 17 amino acids. This CDR3 is CASSPNRGRKGNQPQHF. DNA of the CDR3: TGTGCCAGTAGTCCTAATAGGGGCCGAAAGGGCAATCAGCCCCAGCATTTT.

In its sample, this clone was seen once. This rearrangement joins TRBV4-2 to TRBJ2-3; a possible D gene is TRBD2 (7 bases). The germline V gene has CDR1 LGHNA and CDR2 YNFKEQ. This CDR3 has 17 residues. With 0 bases removed from V and 3 bases from J, the gap between germline ends came to 16 bases. CDR3 sequence: CASSQEPIGGGTDTQYF. For the CDR3, the DNA is TGTGCCAGCAGCCAAGAACCGATAGGGGGGGGTACAGATACGCAGTATTTT.

This chain connects TRBV6-5 to TRBJ1-1; 7 positions agree with TRBD1. CDR1 and CDR2 from the germline V gene are MNHEY and SVGAGI. V trimming: 5 bases; J trimming: 0 bases; junction bases outside the gene matches: 6. The CDR3 loop spans 15 amino acids. CDR3 sequence (DNA): TGTGCCAGCAGTCTCAGGGGGACCATGAACACTGAAGCTTTCTTT. Encoded protein: CASSLRGTMNTEAFF.

The chain employs TRBV6-6 and TRBJ1-5; D gene ambiguous. Germline CDR1 and CDR2: MNHNY and SVGAGI (reference sequence). V gave up 5 bases and J gave up 0 bases, with 17 bases separating them. The CDR3 runs to 17 residues. The CDR3 region is CASSPPVGVYSNQPQHF. The CDR3 nucleotides are TGTGCCAGCAGTCCACCGGTCGGGGTATATAGCAATCAGCCCCAGCATTTT.

The rearrangement links TRBV7-9 to TRBJ1-1, with D maybe TRBD1 (6 bases). In germline, CDR1 is SEHNR, CDR2 FQNEAQ (reference sequence). CDR3 size: 15 residues. Trimming took 5 bases from V and 0 from J, leaving 13 bases between them. The CDR3: CASSTTDSLNTEAFF. The CDR3 nucleotides are TGTGCCAGCAGCACAACGGACAGCTTGAACACTGAAGCTTTCTTT.

The chain couples TRBV9 to TRBJ1-3, with D unclear. This CDR3 has 13 amino acids. Trimming removed 3 bases at V and 0 bases at J, with 4 bases between. The germline gives CDR1 SGDLS, CDR2 YYNGEE. The CDR3 bases are TGTGCCAGCAGCGATAGCTCTGGAAACACCATATATTTT. This translates into CASSDSSGNTIYF.

The CDR3 is CARGGAQNEKLFF. The DNA of the CDR3 is TGTGCCAGGGGTGGGGCTCAGAATGAAAAACTGTTTTTT. The V call is TRBV6-5, the J call TRBJ1-4, with D possibly being TRBD1 (5 bases). The CDR3 is 13 amino acids. V lost 9 bases and J 5 bases, leaving 13 bases between the germline ends. Germline V gene sequence: CDR1 MNHEY, CDR2 SVGAGI.

J is TRBJ1-1 and V is TRBV7-8; possibly TRBD1 for D (6 bases). The V end was cut by 3 bases, the J end by 1 base, with 15 bases between. Germline V gene data show CDR1 as SGHVS and CDR2 as FQNEAQ. This CDR3 region has 16 residues. The CDR3 DNA reads TGTGCCAGCAGCTTTCGAGGGGGTTACGGGAACACTGAAGCTTTCTTT. It encodes CASSFRGGYGNTEAFF.

The genes are TRBV10-1 and TRBJ2-5; TRBD2 matches 7 bases. J gave up 7 bases and V 6 bases, and 8 bases lay outside the gene matches. Germline assignment: CDR1 WNHNN and CDR2 SYGVQD (reference sequence). CDR3 size: 13 residues. CDR3 protein: CASSPGGRGTQYF. The CDR3 DNA follows: TGCGCCAGCAGCCCGGGGGGACGGGGGACCCAGTACTTC.